The rows below give T cell receptor beta chains drawn from one sample of a study of T-cell reconstitution after alpha-beta-depleted transplantation in children. MiXCR, applied by TCRdb to the PCR reads, yields one record per CDR3 protein. This sample carries 800,000 to 1,000,000 distinct CDR3 sequences, about 30% of them seen once, and the ten largest clones take 25% to 35%. This specimen consisted of PBMCs, mostly from graft donor cells, obtained 360 days after TCRalphabeta/CD19-depleted stem cell transplant. The receptor set was obtained from a boy under three years old who had a stem cell transplant for SCID, so the T cells may come from the graft donor. The CDR3 runs from the conserved cysteine through the conserved F or W. Fields, in order: CDR3 DNA, CDR3 protein, J gene, clone size, D gene, V gene, CDR3 length. The D gene is left open where the match is weak. Only part of the rows carry a size: once, few, many, or a class if the clone is expanded.

CDR3 DNA: TGCAGTGGAAGGGGATCCACAGATACGCAGTATTTT; CDR3 protein: CSGRGSTDTQYF; J gene: TRBJ2-3; clone size: .; D gene: .; V gene: TRBV20-1; CDR3 length: 12
CDR3 DNA: TGTGCCAGCAGCCAGGGACCGGGCTCACCCCTCCACTTT; CDR3 protein: CASSQGPGSPLHF; J gene: TRBJ1-6; clone size: .; D gene: .; V gene: TRBV3-1; CDR3 length: 13
CDR3 DNA: TGCGCCAGCAGCATTTCCGATGCTCTGAACACTGAAGCTTTCTTT; CDR3 protein: CASSISDALNTEAFF; J gene: TRBJ1-1; clone size: few; D gene: .; V gene: TRBV4-1; CDR3 length: 15
CDR3 DNA: TGCAGCGTCGCGGGAGGAAACATTCAGTACTTC; CDR3 protein: CSVAGGNIQYF; J gene: TRBJ2-4; clone size: few; D gene: TRBD2; V gene: TRBV29-1; CDR3 length: 11
CDR3 DNA: TGTGCCACCAGTGATTCGGAACAGGGGTCGAGCAATCAGCCCCAGCATTTT; CDR3 protein: CATSDSEQGSSNQPQHF; J gene: TRBJ1-5; clone size: few; D gene: TRBD1; V gene: TRBV24-1; CDR3 length: 17
CDR3 DNA: TGCGCCAGCAGCTTGGGGTTGAACACCCCTGGGGCCAACGTCCTGACTTTC; CDR3 protein: CASSLGLNTPGANVLTF; J gene: TRBJ2-6; clone size: .; D gene: .; V gene: TRBV5-1; CDR3 length: 17
CDR3 DNA: TGCAGCATTTGGGGAACAGGGACCGGCTATGGCTACACCTTC; CDR3 protein: CSIWGTGTGYGYTF; J gene: TRBJ1-2; clone size: .; D gene: .; V gene: TRBV29-1; CDR3 length: 14
CDR3 DNA: TGTGCCAGCAGCCCCGGGAGGTCCTTCTCCTACGAGCAGTACTTC; CDR3 protein: CASSPGRSFSYEQYF; J gene: TRBJ2-7; clone size: .; D gene: TRBD2; V gene: TRBV11-2; CDR3 length: 15
CDR3 DNA: TGTGCCAGCTCACGTCCCCCCCAGGGGACAGATACGCAGTATTTT; CDR3 protein: CASSRPPQGTDTQYF; J gene: TRBJ2-3; clone size: few; D gene: .; V gene: TRBV18; CDR3 length: 15
CDR3 DNA: TGTGCCAGCAGCGTAGGGAGAGACTACAGCACAGATACGCAGTATTTT; CDR3 protein: CASSVGRDYSTDTQYF; J gene: TRBJ2-3; clone size: .; D gene: .; V gene: TRBV9; CDR3 length: 16
CDR3 DNA: TGTGCCAGCAGTTTCCGGACAGAAGTGATCACTGAAGCTTTCTTT; CDR3 protein: CASSFRTEVITEAFF; J gene: TRBJ1-1; clone size: .; D gene: .; V gene: TRBV12-3/TRBV12-4; CDR3 length: 15
CDR3 DNA: TGTGCCACCAGCGCCCGACAGGGTCCGGGAGAGCAGTACTTC; CDR3 protein: CATSARQGPGEQYF; J gene: TRBJ2-7; clone size: .; D gene: TRBD1; V gene: TRBV15; CDR3 length: 14
CDR3 DNA: TGTGCCACTAGCGGGGGGCCTTGGGATGAGCAGTTCTTC; CDR3 protein: CATSGGPWDEQFF; J gene: TRBJ2-1; clone size: .; D gene: TRBD2; V gene: TRBV6-1; CDR3 length: 13
CDR3 DNA: TGCGCCAGCAGCCTTCACGGGGGCCTCATTAAGGACACTGAAGCTTTCTTT; CDR3 protein: CASSLHGGLIKDTEAFF; J gene: TRBJ1-1; clone size: .; D gene: .; V gene: TRBV5-1; CDR3 length: 17
CDR3 DNA: TGCGCCAGCAGCCCGCAGCCCCATCGGGCAGAAACAAACTATGGCTACACCTTC; CDR3 protein: CASSPQPHRAETNYGYTF; J gene: TRBJ1-2; clone size: few; D gene: .; V gene: TRBV4-1; CDR3 length: 18
CDR3 DNA: TGTGCCATCAGTGAGTCCCGCGGACAGGGGGCAGATACGCAGTATTTT; CDR3 protein: CAISESRGQGADTQYF; J gene: TRBJ2-3; clone size: .; D gene: TRBD1; V gene: TRBV10-3; CDR3 length: 16
CDR3 DNA: TGTGCCAGCAGCCCGCGTCGGGAAGTTGCTGGAAACACCATATATTTT; CDR3 protein: CASSPRREVAGNTIYF; J gene: TRBJ1-3; clone size: few; D gene: .; V gene: TRBV7-2; CDR3 length: 16
CDR3 DNA: TGTGCCAGCAGTTTGTCCTCCGGAGGGGTAGAGACCCAGTACTTC; CDR3 protein: CASSLSSGGVETQYF; J gene: TRBJ2-5; clone size: .; D gene: .; V gene: TRBV27; CDR3 length: 15
CDR3 DNA: TGTGCCAGCAGCCAAGGGGACAGGGGCTACGAGCAGTACTTC; CDR3 protein: CASSQGDRGYEQYF; J gene: TRBJ2-7; clone size: .; D gene: TRBD1; V gene: TRBV3-1; CDR3 length: 14